The 3 T cell receptor beta chains given below trace back to one sample, sequenced in a study of glioma-infiltrating T cells after dendritic cell vaccination. Using immunoSEQ multiplex PCR, the repertoire was profiled, and TCRdb retains in-frame clones only, with some absent. The table has approximately 82,000 clones, 85% to 90% seen once. The specimen was blood, collected before dendritic cell vaccination. Every receptor here comes from a human donor with glioblastoma.

The rearrangement links TRBV19 to TRBJ1-1; TRBD1 is a possible D gene (6 bases). Trimming left V 6 bases short and J 2 bases short, with 10 bases between. Looked up from germline, CDR1 is LNHDA and CDR2 is SQIVND (reference sequence). This CDR3 spans 13 amino acids. CDR3 sequence reads: CASSQGFNTEAFF. For the CDR3, the DNA is TGTGCCAGTAGCCAGGGGTTTAACACTGAAGCTTTCTTT.

The chain uses TRBV19 and TRBJ2-3; 12 nucleotides agree with TRBD2. The CDR3 has 17 amino acids. Germline V lookup: CDR1 LNHDA, CDR2 SQIVND (reference sequence). V shed 2 bases and J 1 base; nucleotides not matched to a gene: 4. This chain's CDR3 is CASSILAGGPGTDTQYF. The DNA for the CDR3 is TGTGCCAGTAGTATACTAGCGGGAGGGCCGGGCACAGATACGCAGTATTTT.

The rearrangement links TRBV5-5 to TRBJ1-2; 7 bases match TRBD1. The CDR3 is 13 residues long. The ends lost 2 bases at V and 6 bases at J; junction bases unmatched: 4. CDR1 and CDR2 from the germline V gene are SGHKS and YYEKEE (reference sequence). CDR3 amino acids: CASSFGTVDGYTF. CDR3 nucleotide sequence: TGTGCCAGCAGCTTCGGGACAGTTGATGGCTACACCTTC.